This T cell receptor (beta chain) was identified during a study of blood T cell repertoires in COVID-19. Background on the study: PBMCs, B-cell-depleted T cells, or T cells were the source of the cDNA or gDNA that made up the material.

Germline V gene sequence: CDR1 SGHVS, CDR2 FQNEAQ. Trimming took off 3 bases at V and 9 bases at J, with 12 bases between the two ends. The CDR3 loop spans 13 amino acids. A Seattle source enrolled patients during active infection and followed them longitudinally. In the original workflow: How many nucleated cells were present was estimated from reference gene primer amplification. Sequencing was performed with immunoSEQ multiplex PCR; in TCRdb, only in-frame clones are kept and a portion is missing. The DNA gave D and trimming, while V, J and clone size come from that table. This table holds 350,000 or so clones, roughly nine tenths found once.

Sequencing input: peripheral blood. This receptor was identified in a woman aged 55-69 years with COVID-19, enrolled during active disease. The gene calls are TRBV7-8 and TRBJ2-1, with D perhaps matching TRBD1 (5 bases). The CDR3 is CASSFSQGREQFF. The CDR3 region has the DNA TGTGCCAGCAGCTTTTCCCAGGGTCGTGAGCAGTTCTTC.